This entry features one T cell receptor beta chain sequence. Measured with immunoSEQ multiplex PCR; TCRdb has only the in-frame clones, and not every one. The data show 65,000 to 95,000 clones, 84% seen once. Germline CDR1 SQVTM, CDR2 ANQGSEA. This CDR3 has 14 amino acids. V lost 7 bases and J lost 2; bases outside the gene matches: 7. The entry originates in a study of OX40 agonist ivuxolimab in advanced cancers. The source material was CD4+ or CD8+ T cells sorted from blood, sampled in a trial of the OX40 agonist ivuxolimab. The TCR was taken from an adult with an advanced solid tumor such as melanoma, head and neck, liver or kidney cancer. The rearrangement uses TRBV29-1 and TRBJ2-3; the match to TRBD2 covers 9 bases. The CDR3 sequence is CSGSSGENTDTQYF. The DNA for the CDR3 is TGCAGCGGGTCTAGCGGGGAGAACACAGATACGCAGTATTTT.